Listed here is a single TCR beta chain. Germline assignment: CDR1 MNHEY and CDR2 SMNVEV (reference sequence). The CDR3 loop spans 14 amino acids. V dropped 0 bases and J dropped 4; count of bases not matched to a gene: 2. This entry is derived from a study of OX40 agonist ivuxolimab in advanced cancers. Study-wide background: From roughly 20 to 79 years was the age range, with a mean of 60 years, and over 80% were male. Eligibility admitted prior anti-PD-1, anti-PD-L1 or anti-CTLA-4 therapy; 40% had some. Three patients, one with hepatocellular carcinoma and two with cutaneous melanoma, responded partially.

Produced via immunoSEQ multiplex PCR; TCRdb's table is partial and in-frame only. The sample consists of about 80,000 clones, about 86% of them appearing once. The sequencing used CD4+ or CD8+ T cells sorted from blood, collected in a trial of the OX40 agonist ivuxolimab. This rearrangement joins TRBV27 to TRBJ1-2; 7 bases align to TRBD1. This receptor was obtained from an adult with an advanced solid tumor such as melanoma, head and neck, liver or kidney cancer. This chain's CDR3 is CASSLSGTVYGYTF. DNA for the CDR3: TGTGCCAGCAGTTTATCGGGGACAGTCTATGGCTACACCTTC.